One sample yielded the 21 T cell receptor beta chains listed below, sequenced in a study of T-cell reconstitution after alpha-beta-depleted transplantation in children. Preparing the TCRbeta library involved the use of unique molecular identifiers. TCRdb reprocessed the PCR reads with MiXCR, giving one entry per CDR3 protein. The sample holds about 830,000 distinct CDR3 sequences, 15% to 20% seen once. The sequencing used PBMCs, mostly from graft donor cells, collected 360 days after TCRalphabeta/CD19-depleted stem cell transplant. The receptors come from a male patient aged 10 to 17 who had a stem cell transplant for acute lymphoblastic leukemia, so the T cells may come from the graft donor.

This clonotype was seen a handful of times. V is TRBV10-3 and J is TRBJ2-7, with D maybe TRBD1 (6 bases). V was cut by 7 bases and J by 4 bases, with 26 bases left in between. The CDR3 contains 17 residues. Germline values: CDR1 ENHRY, CDR2 SYGVKD. CDR3: CAINKDRRQSSTYEQYF. In DNA form, the CDR3 reads TGTGCCATCAACAAGGACAGACGCCAAAGTTCCACGTACGAGCAGTACTTC.

In its sample, this clonotype was seen many times. The genes are TRBV12-3 or TRBV12-4 and TRBJ2-3; no clear D gene. The CDR3 has 14 amino acids. Trimming left V 5 bases short and J 1 base short, with 10 bases between. The CDR3 is CASSRRVGTDTQYF. CDR3 nucleotides: TGTGCCAGCAGTCGCCGAGTAGGCACAGATACGCAGTATTTT.

The chain has TRBV5-6 and TRBJ2-7, with D possibly TRBD1 on 6 matching bases. CDR3 size: 14 residues. V lost 5 bases to trimming and J lost 5 bases, with 17 bases between them. Germline lookup yields CDR1 SGHDT and CDR2 YYEEEE. Here the CDR3 DNA reads TGTGCCAGCAGTTTGTTTACAGGGAACAACGAGCAGTACTTC. It translates to CASSLFTGNNEQYF.

The chain is built from TRBV5-5 and TRBJ2-3, with a tentative D call TRBD1 (7 bases). The CDR3 is 18 amino acids. Germline V gene data show CDR1 as SGHKS and CDR2 as YYEKEE (reference sequence). Trimming stripped 0 bases from V and 3 bases from J, with 20 bases between. In DNA, the CDR3 is TGTGCCAGCAGCTTGGATGGCTCAGGGGGGAGCGGGACAGATACGCAGTATTTT. Its protein product is CASSLDGSGGSGTDTQYF.

This clonotype was observed at least ten times. The V and J genes are TRBV7-2 and TRBJ2-7; TRBD2 matches 9 bases. V shed 1 base and J 5 bases; nucleotides not matched to a gene: 9. This CDR3 comprises 16 residues. Germline V gene sequence: CDR1 SGHTA, CDR2 FQGNSA. The CDR3 DNA sequence: TGTGCCAGCAGCTTAGTCCGCGGGAGGGCCCAGGACGAGCAGTACTTC. This translates into CASSLVRGRAQDEQYF.

Ten or more counts support this clonotype. This sequence joins TRBV5-1 and TRBJ1-4, with 9 bases lining up with TRBD1. Per germline, CDR1 SGHRS and CDR2 YFSETQ. This CDR3 contains 14 residues. The J segment lost 8 bases and the V segment lost 3 bases, leaving 5 bases of the junction unmatched. In DNA form, the CDR3 reads TGCGCCAGCAGCTCGGGACAGGGAAGAGAAAAACTGTTTTTT. Protein sequence: CASSSGQGREKLFF.

This clonotype has only a few counts. The chain joins TRBV7-9 to TRBJ2-2; D call uncertain. V gave up 8 bases and J gave up 0 bases, with 13 bases separating them. The V gene's germline CDR1 is SEHNR and CDR2 FQNEAQ (reference sequence). This CDR3 region has 15 residues. CDR3 nucleotide sequence: TGTGCCAGCGTCCCTAGGCTAACGAACACCGGGGAGCTGTTTTTT. It codes for CASVPRLTNTGELFF. Filled out from reference TRBV7-9 and TRBJ2-2, the complete variable domain reads DTGVSQNPRHKITKRGQNVTFRCDPISEHNRLYWYRQTLGQGPEFLTYFQNEAQLEKSRLLSDRFSAERPKGSFSTLEIQRTEQGDSAMYLCASVPRLTNTGELFFGEGSRLTVL.

This clonotype turned up a few times. The V gene is TRBV12-3 or TRBV12-4, the J gene TRBJ2-2; TRBD1 agrees at 7 bases. Trimming at V came to 3 bases and at J to 0 bases, leaving 13 bases not matched to a gene. The CDR3 extends over 19 amino acids. The DNA for the CDR3 is TGTGCCAGCAGTTTTTTTATCTGGAAGGGACAGACGAACACCGGGGAGCTGTTTTTT. Its protein product is CASSFFIWKGQTNTGELFF.

This clonotype was found a few times. The chain has TRBV30 and TRBJ2-1, with D perhaps given as TRBD1 or TRBD2 (6 bases each). Germline-derived CDR1 and CDR2 are GTSNPN and SVGIG (reference sequence). Trimming cost V 3 bases and J 10 bases, with 19 bases left between them. This CDR3 has 14 amino acids. The CDR3 coding sequence is TGTGCCTGGAGAGGGTTATCGGGGGCTCGGGAGCAGTTCTTC. Encoded protein: CAWRGLSGAREQFF.

The chain is built from TRBV5-1 and TRBJ2-1; 7 bases are a match to TRBD2. With V trimmed by 3 bases and J by 7 bases, 4 bases remained unmatched. CDR1 is SGHRS, CDR2 YFSETQ, per germline. The CDR3 loop spans 13 amino acids. This chain's CDR3 is CASSWGSGNEQFF. Written as DNA, the CDR3 is TGCGCCAGCAGCTGGGGTAGCGGGAATGAGCAGTTCTTC. Full variable domain (rest looked up from reference TRBV5-1 and TRBJ2-1): KAGVTQTPRYLIKTRGQQVTLSCSPISGHRSVSWYQQTPGQGLQFLFEYFSETQRNKGNFPGRFSGRQFSNSRSEMNVSTLELGDSALYLCASSWGSGNEQFFGPGTRLTVL.

The sample holds a few counts of this clonotype. The gene calls are TRBV29-1 and TRBJ1-1; 7 bases are shared with TRBD1. Germline CDR1 reads SQVTM; CDR2 reads ANQGSEA. With V trimmed by 2 bases and J by 4 bases, 1 base remained unmatched. The CDR3 has 12 amino acids. CDR3 loop: CSVETGVTEAFF. The CDR3 DNA reads as TGCAGCGTTGAAACAGGGGTCACTGAAGCTTTCTTT.

V gene TRBV6-1 combines with J gene TRBJ2-3; 10 nucleotides agree with TRBD2. CDR3 length equals 17 residues. Trimming removed 6 bases from V and 0 bases from J; junction bases left unmatched: 9. Per the germline V gene, CDR1 is MNHNS and CDR2 is SASEGT. CDR3 protein: CASRKTSGRGSTDTQYF. Here the CDR3 DNA reads TGTGCCAGCAGGAAGACGAGCGGGAGGGGAAGCACAGATACGCAGTATTTT.

The chain recombines TRBV20-1 with TRBJ2-5; perhaps TRBD2 as D (5 bases). Germline V CDR1 and CDR2: DFQATT, SNEGSKA (reference sequence). V lost 1 base and J 5 bases, leaving 17 bases between the germline ends. This CDR3 is 15 amino acids long. The CDR3 loop is CSARGRTRVYETQYF. The CDR3 nucleotides read TGCAGTGCTAGAGGTCGAACGCGGGTGTACGAGACCCAGTACTTC.

The sample holds many counts of this clonotype. V is TRBV7-6 and J is TRBJ2-1; 7 bases are shared with TRBD1. Germline CDR1 reads SGHVS; CDR2 reads FNYEAQ. J was trimmed by 4 bases and V by 4 bases; bases with no gene match: 4. This CDR3 has 14 residues. CDR3 residues: CASSSDRFYNEQFF. CDR3 nucleotides: TGTGCCAGCAGCTCGGACAGGTTTTACAATGAGCAGTTCTTC.

This clonotype has more than one count but fewer than ten. V usage is TRBV12-3 or TRBV12-4 and J usage is TRBJ1-1; 7 bases match TRBD1. V lost 6 bases and J lost 5; bases outside the gene matches: 9. The CDR3 spans 14 residues. DNA of the CDR3: TGTGCCAGCAGGCGAGACAGGGTGAGAACTGAAGCTTTCTTT. The encoded protein is CASRRDRVRTEAFF.

This clonotype came up a few times. The chain recombines TRBV3-1 with TRBJ2-1; D is possibly TRBD2 (6 bases). Trimming pared 1 base from V and 9 bases from J, leaving 7 bases between. The CDR3 covers 12 residues. CDR1 and CDR2 from the germline V gene are LGHDT and YNNKEL (reference sequence). CDR3 sequence reads: CASSQVGGEQFF. CDR3 bases: TGTGCCAGCAGCCAAGTCGGGGGTGAGCAGTTCTTC.

Here the CDR3 DNA reads TGTGCCAGCAGCATACTAGCGGAGCAGTTCTTC. This sequence encodes CASSILAEQFF. The V call is TRBV7-2, the J call TRBJ2-1, with TRBD2 matching over 7 bases. The CDR3 sequence is 11 residues long. The ends lost 5 bases at V and 10 bases at J; junction bases unmatched: 2. CDR1 is SGHTA and CDR2 is FQGNSA in the germline V gene. Filled out from reference TRBV7-2 and TRBJ2-1, the complete variable domain reads GAGVSQSPSNKVTEKGKDVELRCDPISGHTALYWYRQSLGQGLEFLIYFQGNSAPDKSGLPSDRFSAERTGGSVSTLTIQRTQQEDSAVYLCASSILAEQFFGPGTRLTVL.

This rearrangement joins TRBV3-1 to TRBJ1-1; D might be TRBD1 (6 bases). This CDR3 is 16 amino acids long. V was cut by 0 bases and J by 2 bases, with 13 bases left in between. Germline V gene sequence: CDR1 LGHDT, CDR2 YNNKEL (reference sequence). The CDR3 here is CASSQDADRRNTEAFF. The CDR3, as DNA: TGTGCCAGCAGCCAAGACGCCGACAGGCGCAACACTGAAGCTTTCTTT.

The chain carries TRBV4-1 and TRBJ2-7; 13 nucleotides align to TRBD2. The germline V gene encodes CDR1 MGHRA and CDR2 YSYEKL. After removal of 4 bases from V and 0 bases from J, the junction contained 12 bases not matched to a gene. The CDR3 contains 19 residues. CDR3 DNA: TGCGCCAGCAGCCGAACTCCGGGACTAGCGGGACCTAGCTCCTACGAGCAGTACTTC. Translating it yields CASSRTPGLAGPSSYEQYF.

There are a few counts of this clonotype. The gene calls are TRBV4-1 and TRBJ2-7; the D gene is possibly TRBD1 (5 bases). CDR3 length: 13 residues. Germline V lookup: CDR1 MGHRA, CDR2 YSYEKL. Between the trimmed V and J ends, which lost 7 bases and 1 base, there was a span of 11 bases. In DNA form, the CDR3 reads TGCGCCAGCAAAAATCCAGGGTCCTACGAGCAGTACTTC. It is translated as CASKNPGSYEQYF.

This clonotype was seen only a few times. This rearrangement joins TRBV18 to TRBJ2-3; perhaps TRBD1 as D (5 bases). The CDR3 runs 13 residues. Per germline, CDR1 KGHSH and CDR2 LQKENI. Trimming took 1 base from V and 4 from J, leaving 6 bases between them. The CDR3 reads CASSPHRSDTQYF. The CDR3 region has the DNA TGTGCCAGCTCACCACACAGGTCAGATACGCAGTATTTT.